This is a list of T cell receptor beta chains from one sample in a study of blood T cell repertoires in COVID-19. Sequenced by immunoSEQ multiplex PCR; TCRdb stores in-frame clones only, minus some. Of about 68,000 clones in the sample, 90% were seen once. The sample comprised peripheral blood. The receptors were gathered from a man aged 45-60 years with COVID-19, enrolled during active disease. The CDR3 runs from the conserved cysteine through the conserved F or W.

V | CDR3
TRBV9 | CASSRRNLGTVDEQFF
TRBV27 | CASNQLGQGREKLFF
TRBV19 | CASSHGQGARNEQYF
TRBV2 | CASVRYRGYEQYF
TRBV18 | CASSPDGTANYGYTF
TRBV4-2 | CASSQVKLAGEGEQFF
TRBV21-1 | CASSKEVRVGPQHF
TRBV5-1 | CASSLDRRNGYTF
TRBV4-1 | CASSLPGVREKLFF
TRBV5-4 | CASSLGVRSSYEQYF
TRBV29-1 | CSVEEAVNTEAFF
TRBV12-3/TRBV12-4 | CASRPGAAGELFF
TRBV13 | CASSSQGADSPLHF
TRBV21-1 | CASSLNEDQGEAFF
TRBV18 | CASSLQDITAGDSPLHF
TRBV5-8 | CASTFYYEQYF
TRBV13 | CASSLGDTPDSGANVLTF
TRBV20-1 | CSASRLAGVEQFF
TRBV9 | CASSVASGASTDTQYF
TRBV3-1/TRBV3-2 | CASSGGRGREKLFF
TRBV4-2 | CASSQATGTSGSTDTQYF
TRBV6-6 | CASSPGLAFPTGELFF
TRBV19 | CASSINLGQGAKEQYF
TRBV29-1 | CSVQGTGGYNTEAFF
TRBV6-6 | CASRMAPGQGLYEQYF
TRBV7-2 | CASSPAVASYNEQFF
TRBV9 | CASSESGGTASYEQYF
TRBV6-1 | CASSGVLGAYSNQPQHF
TRBV20-1 | CSATGADEQYF
TRBV6-4 | CASSDSADRENTQYF
TRBV9 | CASSVGGGGITDTQYF
TRBV9 | CASSVGPFTSGELFF
TRBV11-3 | CASSRRTGSGEQFF
TRBV28 | CASRSDWTSGLPSYEQYF
TRBV15 | CATSRDTFRGQYF
TRBV4-3 | CASSQSRQGKVDTEAFF
TRBV2 | CASSEAPQANYGYTF